This T cell receptor (beta chain) was found in a study of shared clonotypes between healthy human individuals. Study results and caveats: Specimens sampled were limited to blood, with tissue repertoires likely differing. Generally, naive subsets came out with larger estimated richness than memory subsets. The study found lower generation probabilities in non-shared clonotypes than in those shared by all four donors.

V was trimmed by 4 bases and J by 2 bases, leaving 15 bases between them. Germline assignment: CDR1 ENHRY and CDR2 SYGVKD. The CDR3 loop spans 15 amino acids. Data came from immunoSEQ multiplex PCR; TCRdb stores just in-frame clones and leaves some out. The sample lists more than 2 million clones, approximately 96% occurring once. This clone is a singleton in its sample. Its matching antigen is unknown. This clonotype was sampled from a man younger than 35 in good health. V gene TRBV10-3 combines with J gene TRBJ2-7, with D possibly matching TRBD2 (6 bases). The sequencing sample was made of naive CD4+ T cells sorted from blood. Described subset: CD45RA+ positively selected. The CDR3 loop is CAISGGESHAYEQYF. DNA of the CDR3: TGTGCCATCAGTGGGGGGGAATCTCACGCCTACGAGCAGTACTTC.